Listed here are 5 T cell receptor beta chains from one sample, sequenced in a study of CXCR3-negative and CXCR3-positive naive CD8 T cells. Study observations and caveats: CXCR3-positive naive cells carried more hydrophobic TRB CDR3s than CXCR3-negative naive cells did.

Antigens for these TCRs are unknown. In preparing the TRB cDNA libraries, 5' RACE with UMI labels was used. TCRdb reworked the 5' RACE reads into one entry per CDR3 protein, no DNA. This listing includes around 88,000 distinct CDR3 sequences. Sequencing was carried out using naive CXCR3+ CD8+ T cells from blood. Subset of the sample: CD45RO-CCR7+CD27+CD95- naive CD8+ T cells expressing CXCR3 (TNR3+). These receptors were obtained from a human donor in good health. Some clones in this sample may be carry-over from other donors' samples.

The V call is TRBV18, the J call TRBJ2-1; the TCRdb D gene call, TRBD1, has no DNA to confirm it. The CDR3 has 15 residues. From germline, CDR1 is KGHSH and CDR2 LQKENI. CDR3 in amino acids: CASSPRDRVYNEQFF.

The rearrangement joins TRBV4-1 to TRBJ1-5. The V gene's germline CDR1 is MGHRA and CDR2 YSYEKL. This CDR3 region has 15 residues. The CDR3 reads CASASKIISNQPQHF.

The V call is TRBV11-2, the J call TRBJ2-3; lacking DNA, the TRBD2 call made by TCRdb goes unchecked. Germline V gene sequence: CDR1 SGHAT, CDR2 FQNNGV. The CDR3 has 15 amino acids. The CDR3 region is CASSFRGRTLDTQYF.

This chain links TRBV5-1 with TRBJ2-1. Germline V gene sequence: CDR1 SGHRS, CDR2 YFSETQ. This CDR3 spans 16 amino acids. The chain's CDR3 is CASSLAGYSSYNEQFF.

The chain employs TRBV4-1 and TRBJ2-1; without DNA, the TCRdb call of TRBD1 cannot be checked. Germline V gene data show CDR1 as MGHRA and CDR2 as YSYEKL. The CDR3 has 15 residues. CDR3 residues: CASSQGPGPYNEQFF.